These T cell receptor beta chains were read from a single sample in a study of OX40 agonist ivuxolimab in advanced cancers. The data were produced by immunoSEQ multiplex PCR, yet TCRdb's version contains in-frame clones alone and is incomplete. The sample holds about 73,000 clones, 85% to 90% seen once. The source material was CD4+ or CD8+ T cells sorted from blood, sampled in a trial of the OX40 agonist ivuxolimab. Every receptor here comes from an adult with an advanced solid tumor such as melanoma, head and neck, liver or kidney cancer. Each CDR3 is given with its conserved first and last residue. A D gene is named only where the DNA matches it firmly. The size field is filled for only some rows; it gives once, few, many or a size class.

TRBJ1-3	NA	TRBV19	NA	CASSPPRRVSGNTIYF	TGTGCCAGTAGTCCTCCTAGACGAGTCTCTGGAAACACCATATATTTT
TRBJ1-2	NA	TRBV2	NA	CASSVGPRAGGYTF	TGTGCCAGCAGTGTGGGGCCGAGGGCCGGTGGCTACACCTTC
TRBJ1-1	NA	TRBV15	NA	CATSPTGQNTEAFF	TGTGCCACCAGCCCGACGGGCCAGAACACTGAAGCTTTCTTT
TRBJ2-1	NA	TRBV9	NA	CASSVAKGGRHEQFF	TGTGCCAGCAGCGTAGCCAAGGGGGGGCGCCATGAGCAGTTCTTC
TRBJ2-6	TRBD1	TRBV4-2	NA	CASSRTLGQGGSGANVLTF	TGTGCCAGCAGCCGGACATTGGGACAGGGGGGTTCTGGGGCCAACGTCCTGACTTTC
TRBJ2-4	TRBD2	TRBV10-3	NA	CAISEWGSGGAEAKNIQYF	TGTGCCATCAGTGAGTGGGGTAGCGGGGGGGCCGAGGCCAAAAACATTCAGTACTTC
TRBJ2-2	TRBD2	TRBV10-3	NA	CAISAKREANTGELFF	TGTGCCATCAGTGCAAAGCGGGAGGCGAACACCGGGGAGCTGTTTTTT
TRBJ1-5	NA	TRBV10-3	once	CAISESGSNQPQHF	TGTGCCATCAGTGAGTCAGGTAGCAATCAGCCCCAGCATTTT
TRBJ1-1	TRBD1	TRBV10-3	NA	CAISAQGARDTEAFF	TGTGCCATCAGTGCTCAGGGGGCTAGAGACACTGAAGCTTTCTTT
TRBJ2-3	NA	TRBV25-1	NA	CASSEGSITDTQYF	TGTGCCAGCAGTGAAGGCTCCATCACAGATACGCAGTATTTT
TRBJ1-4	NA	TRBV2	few	CASSFDGHNEKLFF	TGTGCCAGCAGTTTCGACGGACATAATGAAAAACTGTTTTTT
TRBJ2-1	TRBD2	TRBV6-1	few	CASSRTSVLLQFF	TGTGCCAGCAGTAGGACTAGCGTTCTCCTCCAGTTCTTC
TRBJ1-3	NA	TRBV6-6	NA	CASRTGTSGNTIYF	TGTGCCAGCAGGACCGGGACGTCTGGAAACACCATATATTTT
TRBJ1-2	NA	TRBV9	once	CASSVRGNYGYTF	TGTGCCAGCAGCGTACGGGGGAACTATGGCTACACCTTC
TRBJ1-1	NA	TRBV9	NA	CASSVADTPNTEAFF	TGTGCCAGCAGCGTAGCTGACACCCCCAACACTGAAGCTTTCTTT
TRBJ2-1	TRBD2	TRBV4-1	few	CASSQGGAGRRNEQFF	TGCGCCAGCAGCCAAGGTGGAGCGGGACGACGTAATGAGCAGTTCTTC
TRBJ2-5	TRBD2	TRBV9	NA	CASSTQTSGGQETQYF	TGTGCCAGCAGCACACAGACTAGCGGGGGACAAGAGACCCAGTACTTC
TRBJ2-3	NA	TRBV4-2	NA	CASSQGGRPTSTDTQYF	TGTGCCAGCAGCCAAGGAGGAAGGCCGACGAGCACAGATACGCAGTATTTT
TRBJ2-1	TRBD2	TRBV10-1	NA	CASSDGGRYEQFF	TGCGCCAGCAGTGACGGGGGGAGGTATGAGCAGTTCTTC
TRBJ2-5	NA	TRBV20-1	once	CSASRGTQYF	TGCAGTGCCAGCAGGGGGACCCAGTACTTC
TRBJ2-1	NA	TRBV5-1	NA	CASSVTSSNEQFF	TGCGCCAGCAGCGTGACCAGTAGCAATGAGCAGTTCTTC
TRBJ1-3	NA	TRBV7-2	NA	CASTTGNTIYF	TGTGCCAGCACCACTGGAAACACCATATATTTT
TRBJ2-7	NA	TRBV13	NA	CASSPVDGDEQYF	TGTGCCAGCAGCCCCGTGGACGGGGACGAGCAGTACTTC
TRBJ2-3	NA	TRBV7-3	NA	CASSPKMGMGGTDTQYF	TGTGCCAGCAGCCCGAAGATGGGGATGGGGGGCACAGATACGCAGTATTTT
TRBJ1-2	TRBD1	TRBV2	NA	CASSGQGTYGYTF	TGTGCCAGCAGTGGACAGGGAACCTATGGCTACACCTTC
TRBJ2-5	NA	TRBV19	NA	CASSIAGRLETQYF	TGTGCCAGTAGTATAGCAGGGCGGTTGGAGACCCAGTACTTC
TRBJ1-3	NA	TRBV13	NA	CASSLGTGSSIYF	TGTGCCAGCAGCTTAGGCACAGGTAGCTCCATATATTTT
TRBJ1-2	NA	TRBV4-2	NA	CASSQTTTNDYGYTF	TGTGCCAGCAGCCAAACGACGACCAACGACTATGGCTACACCTTC
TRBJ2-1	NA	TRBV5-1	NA	CASSLVASSSYNEQFF	TGCGCCAGCAGCTTGGTAGCGTCTTCTTCGTACAATGAGCAGTTCTTC
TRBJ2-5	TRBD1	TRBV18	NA	CASSPRTGGNQETQYF	TGTGCCAGCTCACCACGGACAGGGGGCAACCAAGAGACCCAGTACTTC
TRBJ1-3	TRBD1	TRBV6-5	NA	CASGRDSTGNTIYF	TGTGCCAGCGGACGGGACAGCACTGGAAACACCATATATTTT
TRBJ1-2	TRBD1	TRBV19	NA	CASTPTGAHYGYTF	TGTGCCAGTACTCCGACAGGGGCCCACTATGGCTACACCTTC
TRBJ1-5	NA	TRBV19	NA	CASSTPGPQHF	TGTGCCAGTAGTACTCCCGGGCCCCAGCATTTT
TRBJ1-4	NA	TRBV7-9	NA	CASSLGGALEKLFF	TGTGCCAGCAGCTTAGGGGGCGCCTTGGAAAAACTGTTTTTT
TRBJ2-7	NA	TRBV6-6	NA	CASSGSYYEQYF	TGTGCCAGCAGCGGGAGCTACTACGAGCAGTACTTC
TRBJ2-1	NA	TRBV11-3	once	CASSSTGNLYNEQFF	TGTGCCAGCAGCTCCACAGGGAATCTATACAATGAGCAGTTCTTC
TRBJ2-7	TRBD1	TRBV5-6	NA	CASSSGQGAYEQCF	TGTGCCAGCAGCTCGGGACAGGGGGCCTACGAGCAGTGCTTC
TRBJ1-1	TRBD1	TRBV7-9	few	CASSNTGGMNTEAFF	TGTGCCAGCAGCAACACAGGGGGAATGAACACTGAAGCTTTCTTT
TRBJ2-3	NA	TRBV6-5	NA	CASRMTATDTQYF	TGTGCCAGCAGAATGACAGCGACAGATACGCAGTATTTT
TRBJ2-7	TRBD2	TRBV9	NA	CASSVEDKRDSYEQYF	TGTGCCAGCAGCGTAGAGGACAAGCGGGATTCCTACGAGCAGTACTTC
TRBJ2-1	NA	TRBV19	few	CASSIRKESYNEQFF	TGTGCCAGTAGTATAAGGAAGGAGTCCTACAATGAGCAGTTCTTC
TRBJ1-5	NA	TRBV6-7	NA	CASTCWGRGHQPQHF	TGTGCCAGCACCTGCTGGGGGAGAGGGCATCAGCCCCAGCATTTT
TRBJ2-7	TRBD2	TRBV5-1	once	CASSMGLAVYYEQYF	TGCGCCAGCAGCATGGGACTAGCGGTCTACTACGAGCAGTACTTC
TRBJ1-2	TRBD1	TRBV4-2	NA	CASSQDRVHYGYTF	TGTGCCAGCAGCCAGGACAGGGTTCACTATGGCTACACCTTC
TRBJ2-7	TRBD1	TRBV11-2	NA	CASSRDRVSSYEQYF	TGTGCCAGCAGCCGGGACAGGGTGAGCTCCTACGAGCAGTACTTC
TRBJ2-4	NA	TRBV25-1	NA	CASSDPGSAKNIQYF	TGTGCCAGCAGTGACCCAGGGAGCGCCAAAAACATTCAGTACTTC